Described below is a single T cell receptor beta chain sequence and its context. The entry originates in a study of CD8+CD57+ T cells in acquired aplastic anemia. Previously, flow cytometry had revealed CD8+CD57+ cell expansion in the patients chosen for sequencing. Everyone among the patients had severe acquired aplastic anemia. Patients were treatment-naive when blood was sampled. The CDR3 contains 17 residues. Looked up from germline, CDR1 is SGHRS and CDR2 is YFSETQ. The trim removed 4 bases at V and 2 bases at J, leaving 11 bases unmatched. According to the study, genomic DNA was the template for TCR beta VDJ and CDR3 profiling. Using its own MiXCR run on the reads, TCRdb lists one record per CDR3 protein. This table has 250,000 to 350,000 distinct CDR3 sequences, roughly 59% appearing once.

The TCR comes from a human donor with aplastic anemia. This rearrangement joins TRBV5-1 to TRBJ1-4; TRBD1 matches at 7 bases. The source material was sorted CD4+, CD8+, or CD8+CD57+ T cells (not recorded which) from PBMCs. The CDR3 loop reads CASSPRQGRLTNEKLFF. The CDR3 nucleotides read TGCGCCAGCAGCCCGAGACAGGGTCGCCTTACTAATGAAAAACTGTTTTTT.